The rows below give T cell receptor beta chains drawn from one sample of a study of cytomegalovirus exposure and HLA in healthy donors. Assay: immunoSEQ multiplex PCR; the TCRdb copy retains only in-frame clones and omits some. The sample lists about 120,000 clones, about 80% occurring once. Material: PBMCs. These receptor sequences come from a man aged 55-75 years in good health and CMV-seropositive. Each CDR3 is given without its conserved first and last residue. The order of the fields is V gene, J gene, clone size, CDR3 protein. A clone size is listed for some rows: how often the clone was seen (once, few, many), or a class if it is expanded.

V: TRBV5-1; J: TRBJ2-1; size: .; CDR3: ASSSPGVSSYNEQF
V: TRBV30; J: TRBJ1-6; size: .; CDR3: AWAGTVNSPLH
V: TRBV5-6; J: TRBJ2-7; size: few; CDR3: ASSLFLGQGTYEQY
V: TRBV2; J: TRBJ1-1; size: .; CDR3: ASSDRGAEAF
V: TRBV29-1; J: TRBJ2-1; size: .; CDR3: SLGGRLAGVSSYNEQF
V: TRBV18; J: TRBJ2-1; size: .; CDR3: ASSPPRVPEQF
V: TRBV13; J: TRBJ2-7; size: .; CDR3: ASSLVGTAANEQY
V: TRBV29-1; J: TRBJ1-1; size: .; CDR3: SGRRVNTEAF
V: TRBV10-3; J: TRBJ2-3; size: .; CDR3: AISDPDTSTDTQY
V: TRBV4-2; J: TRBJ2-6; size: .; CDR3: ASNPSWGGPSGANVLT
V: TRBV6-1; J: TRBJ1-4; size: .; CDR3: ASSEMSRGEKLF
V: TRBV15; J: TRBJ1-1; size: once; CDR3: ATSTRIKNTEAF
V: TRBV10-3; J: TRBJ2-7; size: .; CDR3: AISDTGPEQY
V: TRBV9; J: TRBJ2-7; size: .; CDR3: ASSVADSTYEQY
V: TRBV20-1; J: TRBJ2-3; size: .; CDR3: SAYWDTQY